A single sample is the source of the 18 T cell receptor beta chains below, sequenced in a study of beta chain features in type 1 diabetes. The study's findings and limits: In all four CD4+ subsets, TCRB CDR3 length was significantly, moderately reduced in type 1 diabetes.

Their cognate antigens are unknown. The whole isolated RNA underwent reverse transcription, so sequencing captured expressed TCRB transcripts. The method was immunoSEQ multiplex PCR; TCRdb's version includes in-frame clones alone and lacks a portion of them. The sample holds 150,000 to 180,000 clones, about 9.3% seen once. The sequencing sample was made of central memory CD4+ T cells from blood. The receptors shown here come from a man aged 30 to 39 with type 1 diabetes.

Regarding this clone: Its ends do not fully match the called genes, so a read error is possible. The genes are TRBV7-9 and TRBJ2-1; no definite D call. CDR1 SEHNR and CDR2 FQNEAQ come from the germline V gene (reference sequence). CDR3 length: 8 amino acids. CDR3 sequence: CASHNLLF. The CDR3 nucleotides are TGTGCCAGCCATAACTTGCTCTTC.

The CDR3 loop is CASRIQGGNEKLFF. The CDR3 DNA follows: TGTGCCAGCAGGATTCAGGGGGGTAATGAAAAACTGTTTTTT. The V gene is TRBV6-6, the J gene TRBJ1-4; 7 bases are a match to TRBD1. CDR1 and CDR2 from the germline V gene are MNHNY and SVGAGI (reference sequence). The CDR3 spans 14 residues. Trimming removed 6 bases from V and 4 bases from J; junction bases left unmatched: 5.

This CDR3 is CAWGTSGASGANVLTF. CDR3 DNA: TGTGCCTGGGGGACTAGCGGGGCCTCTGGGGCCAACGTCCTGACTTTC. The chain couples TRBV30 to TRBJ2-6; 13 bases match TRBD2. Germline trimming cut 5 bases from V and 0 bases from J; bases unmatched to any gene: 1. Germline CDR1 is GTSNPN and CDR2 is SVGIG (reference sequence). The CDR3 runs 16 residues.

This clone was picked up a small number of times. This chain joins TRBV7-2 and TRBJ2-5, with 16 bases that match TRBD2. This CDR3 is 19 amino acids long. The V gene's germline CDR1 is SGHTA and CDR2 FQGNSA. The V gene end was trimmed by 4 bases and the J gene end by 2 bases; junction bases not matched to a gene: 10. The CDR3 coding sequence is TGTGCCAGCAGCTCCCCGGGACTAGCGGGAGGGCCCAGTCAAGAGACCCAGTACTTC. Translated, it gives CASSSPGLAGGPSQETQYF.

This clone was detected only a few times. The chain links TRBV6-1 to TRBJ1-4; tentative D call: TRBD1 (5 bases). Trimming removed 3 bases at V and 7 bases at J, with 24 bases between. Germline values: CDR1 MNHNS, CDR2 SASEGT. The CDR3 consists of 18 residues. The CDR3 protein is CASSERPQQPGLGEKLFF. CDR3 sequence (DNA): TGTGCCAGCAGTGAGCGCCCACAACAACCAGGGCTAGGTGAAAAACTGTTTTTT.

This clone was seen a few times. The chain links TRBV27 to TRBJ2-3, with D unresolved. The germline CDR1 and CDR2 sequences are MNHEY and SMNVEV (reference sequence). This CDR3 contains 15 residues. V was shortened by 6 bases and J by 0 bases, with 13 bases between the two germline ends. For the CDR3, the DNA is TGTGCCAGCAGCCTCAGATACCCTAGCACAGATACGCAGTATTTT. This encodes CASSLRYPSTDTQYF.

V usage is TRBV6-6 and J usage is TRBJ2-2; D call uncertain. Germline CDR1 MNHNY, CDR2 SVGAGI (reference sequence). The CDR3 has 12 residues. The V end lost 5 bases, the J end lost 3 bases, and 4 bases lay between the germline ends. The CDR3 DNA reads TGTGCCAGCAGTCCTTACACCGGGGAGCTGTTTTTT. Its protein product is CASSPYTGELFF.

This sequence joins TRBV18 and TRBJ1-3; no definite D call. This CDR3 comprises 16 residues. The V gene lost 5 bases and the J gene lost 4 bases, with 18 bases spanning the gap. The germline V gene has CDR1 KGHSH and CDR2 LQKENI. The CDR3 sequence is CASSESTRGFGNTIYF. The DNA of the CDR3 is TGTGCCAGCTCAGAGTCAACCAGAGGTTTCGGAAACACCATATATTTT.

This clone showed up just a few times. The genes are TRBV5-1 and TRBJ2-5; possibly TRBD1 for D (6 bases). Germline-derived CDR1 and CDR2 are SGHRS and YFSETQ. This CDR3 spans 13 amino acids. Between the trimmed V and J ends, which lost 4 bases and 1 base, there was a span of 8 bases. CDR3 nucleotide sequence: TGCGCCAGCAGCACCAGGGGCCAAGAGACCCAGTACTTC. Its protein is CASSTRGQETQYF.

J is TRBJ1-2 and V is TRBV28; D ambiguous. The CDR3 runs 13 residues. The V end lost 8 bases, the J end lost 6 bases, and 16 bases lay between the germline ends. Looked up from germline, CDR1 is MDHEN and CDR2 is SYDVKM. CDR3 nucleotides: TGTGCCAGCGAAAGAGGTCACACCCATGGCTACACCTTC. Encoded protein: CASERGHTHGYTF.

Concerning this clone itself: Other DNA sequences in this sample translate to the same CDR3. V usage is TRBV11-2 and J usage is TRBJ2-1; 14 positions match TRBD2. The germline V gene has CDR1 SGHAT and CDR2 FQNNGV. This CDR3 is 15 amino acids long. Trimming at V came to 5 bases and at J to 7 bases, leaving 4 bases not matched to a gene. The CDR3 nucleotides are TGTGCCAGCAGCCCCAGACTAGCGGGAGGGAATGAGCAGTTCTTC. Protein product: CASSPRLAGGNEQFF.

The chain employs TRBV5-1 and TRBJ1-2; D gene unclear. The germline V gene encodes CDR1 SGHRS and CDR2 YFSETQ. The CDR3 is made up of 14 amino acids. The V end lost 0 bases, the J end lost 1 base, and 7 bases lay between the germline ends. The CDR3 DNA reads as TGCGCCAGCAGCTTGGGACACGGTAACTATGGCTACACCTTC. The encoded protein is CASSLGHGNYGYTF.

In nucleotides, the CDR3 is TGTGCCAGCAGCTTCCTAGCGGGAGCAGGAGATACGCAGTATTTT. It translates to CASSFLAGAGDTQYF. The chain couples TRBV7-9 to TRBJ2-3; 10 bases are shared with TRBD2. CDR1 is SEHNR, CDR2 FQNEAQ, per germline (reference sequence). The ends lost 3 bases at V and 5 bases at J; junction bases unmatched: 5. The CDR3 runs 15 residues.

This clone was observed a few times. This chain uses TRBV27 with TRBJ1-1; D perhaps matches TRBD1 (6 bases). Trimming pared 4 bases from V and 4 bases from J, leaving 13 bases between. The CDR3 sequence is 14 residues long. The V gene's germline CDR1 is MNHEY and CDR2 SMNVEV (reference sequence). This CDR3 is CASSYNRVPTEAFF. Here the CDR3 DNA reads TGTGCCAGCAGTTACAACAGGGTGCCCACTGAAGCTTTCTTT.

This clone came up a few times. This sequence joins TRBV5-1 and TRBJ2-1; TRBD1 might be the D (5 bases). The CDR3 extends over 15 amino acids. CDR1 SGHRS and CDR2 YFSETQ come from the germline V gene. V lost 3 bases and J 5 bases, leaving 15 bases between the germline ends. In DNA form, the CDR3 reads TGCGCCAGCAGCTCTGGACACCCTCGAAACAATGAGCAGTTCTTC. Protein product: CASSSGHPRNNEQFF.

This clone appeared a few times. The chain carries TRBV18 and TRBJ2-5; D gene ambiguous. This CDR3 has 13 residues. Germline V gene sequence: CDR1 KGHSH, CDR2 LQKENI. Trimming left V 3 bases short and J 3 bases short, with 8 bases between. This CDR3 reads CASSPELEETQYF. The DNA of the CDR3 is TGTGCCAGCTCACCCGAGCTTGAAGAGACCCAGTACTTC.

V and J are TRBV4-2 and TRBJ2-1; D is unclear. V lost 0 bases and J 10 bases, leaving 7 bases between the germline ends. The CDR3 has 12 amino acids. In germline, CDR1 is LGHNA, CDR2 YNFKEQ. The CDR3 nucleotides read TGTGCCAGCAGCCAAGATCAGACAGAGCAGTTCTTC. Translation gives CASSQDQTEQFF.

The chain has TRBV28 and TRBJ1-2; 9 bases are a match to TRBD1. Germline V gene lookup returns CDR1 MDHEN and CDR2 SYDVKM. The CDR3 extends over 15 amino acids. J gave up 3 bases and V 10 bases, and 12 bases lay outside the gene matches. Here the CDR3 reads CATRSGQGSHYGYTF. The CDR3, as DNA: TGTGCCACTAGATCGGGACAGGGATCTCACTATGGCTACACCTTC.